This T cell receptor (beta chain) was identified in a study of T cell clusters in autoimmune cytopenias. Study information: TRB sequencing had a median approximately 52,000 reads and about 2,400 distinct clonotypes per sample. Study-level points and caveats: TRB repertoire shifts in secondary cytopenia and chronic lymphocytic leukemia mostly reflected lymphoma, not autoimmunity.

Each sample's input was roughly 250 ng genomic DNA, 40,000 or so genome equivalents. CDR1 and CDR2 (germline): LNHDA, SQIVND (reference sequence). There are 13 residues in the CDR3. In terms of frequency, this clonotype is medium-sized. Its specificity is unknown. One tube held mixed TRB-A and TRB-B primer pools for touch-down PCR. TCRdb re-called the multiplex PCR reads and shows each CDR3 protein once, DNA omitted. This repertoire includes 5,500 to 8,000 distinct CDR3 sequences. The sample was also linked to a second study, of T cell repertoires in aging, cancer and after chemotherapy. As that study records: The full dataset contained several million TCR reads.

The chain couples TRBV19 to TRBJ1-2. The sample consisted of peripheral blood. This clonotype originated in a human donor in good health. The CDR3 sequence is CASSILTSYGYTF.